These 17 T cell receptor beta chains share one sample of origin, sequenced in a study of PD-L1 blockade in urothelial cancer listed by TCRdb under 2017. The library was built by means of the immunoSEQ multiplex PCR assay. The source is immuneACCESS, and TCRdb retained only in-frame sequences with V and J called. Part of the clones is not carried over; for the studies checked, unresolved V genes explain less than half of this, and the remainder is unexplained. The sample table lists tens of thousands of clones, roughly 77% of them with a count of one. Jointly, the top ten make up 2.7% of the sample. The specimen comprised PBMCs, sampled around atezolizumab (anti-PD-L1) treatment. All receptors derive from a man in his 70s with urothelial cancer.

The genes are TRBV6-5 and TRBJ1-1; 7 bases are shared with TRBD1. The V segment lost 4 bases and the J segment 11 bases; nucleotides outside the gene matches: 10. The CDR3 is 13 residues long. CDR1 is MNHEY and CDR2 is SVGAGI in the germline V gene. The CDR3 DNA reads TGTGCCAGCAGTTCCAACAGGGGTGGGGGCGCTTTCTTT. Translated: CASSSNRGGGAFF.

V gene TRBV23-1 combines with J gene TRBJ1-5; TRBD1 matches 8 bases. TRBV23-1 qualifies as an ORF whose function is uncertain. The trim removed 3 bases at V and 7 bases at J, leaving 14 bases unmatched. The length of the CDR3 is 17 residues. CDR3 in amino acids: CASSQPEAGGREQPQHF. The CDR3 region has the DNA TGCGCCAGCAGTCAGCCAGAAGCAGGGGGCCGTGAACAGCCCCAGCATTTT.

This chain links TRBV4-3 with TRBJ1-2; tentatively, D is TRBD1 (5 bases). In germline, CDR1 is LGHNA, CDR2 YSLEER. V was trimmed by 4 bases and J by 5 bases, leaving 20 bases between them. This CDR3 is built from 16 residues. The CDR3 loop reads CASSRSTTGLGYGYTF. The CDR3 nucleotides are TGCGCCAGCAGCCGTTCCACAACAGGCTTAGGATATGGCTACACCTTC.

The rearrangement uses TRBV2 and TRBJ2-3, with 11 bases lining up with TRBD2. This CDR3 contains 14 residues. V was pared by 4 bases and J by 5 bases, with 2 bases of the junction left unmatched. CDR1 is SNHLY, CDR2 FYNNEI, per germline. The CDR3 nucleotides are TGTGCCAGCAGTGGGCTAGCGGGAGGAGATACGCAGTATTTT. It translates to CASSGLAGGDTQYF.

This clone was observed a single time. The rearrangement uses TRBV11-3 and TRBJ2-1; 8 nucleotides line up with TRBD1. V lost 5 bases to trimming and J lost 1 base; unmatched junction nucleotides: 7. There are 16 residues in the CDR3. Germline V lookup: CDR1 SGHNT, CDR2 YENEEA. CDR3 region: CASSLQTGVSYNEQFF. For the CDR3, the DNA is TGTGCCAGCAGCCTCCAGACAGGGGTTTCCTACAATGAGCAGTTCTTC.

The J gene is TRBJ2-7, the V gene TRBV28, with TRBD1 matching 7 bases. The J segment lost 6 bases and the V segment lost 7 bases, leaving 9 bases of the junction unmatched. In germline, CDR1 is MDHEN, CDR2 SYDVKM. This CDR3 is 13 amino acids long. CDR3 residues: CASTAGGIGEQYF. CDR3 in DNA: TGTGCCAGCACGGCAGGGGGAATCGGCGAGCAGTACTTC.

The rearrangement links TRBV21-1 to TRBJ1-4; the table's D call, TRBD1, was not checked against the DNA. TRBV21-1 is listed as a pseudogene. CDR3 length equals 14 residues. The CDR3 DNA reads TGTGCCAGCAGCAAAGACCCAGGGGAGGAAAAACTGTTTTTT. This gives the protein CASSKDPGEEKLFF.

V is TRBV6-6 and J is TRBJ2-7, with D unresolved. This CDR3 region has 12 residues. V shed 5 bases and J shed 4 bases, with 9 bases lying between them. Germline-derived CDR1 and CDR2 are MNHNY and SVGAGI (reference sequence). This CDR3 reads CASSSVRYEQYF. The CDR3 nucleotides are TGTGCCAGCAGTAGCGTTAGGTACGAGCAGTACTTC.

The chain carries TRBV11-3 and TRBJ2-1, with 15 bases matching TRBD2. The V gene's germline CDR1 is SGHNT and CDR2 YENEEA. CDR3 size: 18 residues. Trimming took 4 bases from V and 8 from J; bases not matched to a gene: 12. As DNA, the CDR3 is TGTGCCAGCAGCTCCTTAATCCCCGGGACTAGCGGGAGGTATGAGCAGTTCTTC. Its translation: CASSSLIPGTSGRYEQFF.

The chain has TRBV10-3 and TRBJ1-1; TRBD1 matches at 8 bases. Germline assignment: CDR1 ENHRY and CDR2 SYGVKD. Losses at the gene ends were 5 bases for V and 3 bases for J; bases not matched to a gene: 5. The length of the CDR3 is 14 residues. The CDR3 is CAISTDRGDTEAFF. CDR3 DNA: TGTGCCATCAGTACAGACAGGGGTGACACTGAAGCTTTCTTT.

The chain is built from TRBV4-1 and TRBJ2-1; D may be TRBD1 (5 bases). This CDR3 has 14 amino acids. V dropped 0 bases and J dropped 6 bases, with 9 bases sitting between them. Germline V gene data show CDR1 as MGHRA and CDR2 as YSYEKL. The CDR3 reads CASSQEVGANEQFF. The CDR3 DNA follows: TGCGCCAGCAGCCAAGAGGTAGGGGCCAATGAGCAGTTCTTC.

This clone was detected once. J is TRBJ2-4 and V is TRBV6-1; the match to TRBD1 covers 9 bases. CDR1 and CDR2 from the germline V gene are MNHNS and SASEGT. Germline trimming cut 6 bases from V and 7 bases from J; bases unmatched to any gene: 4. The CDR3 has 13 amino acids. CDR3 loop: CASSAGQGNIQYF. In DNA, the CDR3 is TGTGCCAGCAGCGCCGGACAGGGGAACATTCAGTACTTC.

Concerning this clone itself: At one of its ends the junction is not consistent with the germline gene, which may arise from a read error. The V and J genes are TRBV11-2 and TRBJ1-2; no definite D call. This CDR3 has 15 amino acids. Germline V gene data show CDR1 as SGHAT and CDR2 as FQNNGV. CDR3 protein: CASSLGVAGGYGYAF. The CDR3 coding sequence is TGTGCCAGCAGCTTAGGGGTGGCAGGAGGGTATGGCTACGCCTTC.

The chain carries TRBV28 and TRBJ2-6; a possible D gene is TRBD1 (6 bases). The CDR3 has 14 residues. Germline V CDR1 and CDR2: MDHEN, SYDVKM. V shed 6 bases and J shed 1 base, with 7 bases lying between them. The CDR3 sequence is CASSDRSGANVLTF. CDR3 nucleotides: TGTGCCAGCAGCGACAGGTCTGGGGCCAACGTCCTGACTTTC.

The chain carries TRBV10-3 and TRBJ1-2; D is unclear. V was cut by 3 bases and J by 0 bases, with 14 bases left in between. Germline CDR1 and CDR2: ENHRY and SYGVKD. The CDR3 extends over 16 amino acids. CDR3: CAISDVFGSSNYGYTF. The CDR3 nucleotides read TGTGCCATCAGTGATGTGTTTGGGAGTTCTAACTATGGCTACACCTTC.

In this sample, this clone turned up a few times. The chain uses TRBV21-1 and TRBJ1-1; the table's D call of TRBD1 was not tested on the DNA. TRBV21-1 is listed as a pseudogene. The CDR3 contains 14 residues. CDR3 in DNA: TGTGCCAGCAGCAAACAGGGGAAGAACACTGAAGCTTTCTTT. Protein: CASSKQGKNTEAFF.

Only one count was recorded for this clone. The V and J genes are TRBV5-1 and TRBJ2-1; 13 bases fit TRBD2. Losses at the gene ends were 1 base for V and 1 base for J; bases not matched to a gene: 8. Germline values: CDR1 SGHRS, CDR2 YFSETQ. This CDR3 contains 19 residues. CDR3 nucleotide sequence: TGCGCCAGCAGCTTGATTTGGACTAGCGGGGGCCTTTCCTACAATGAGCAGTTCTTC. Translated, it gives CASSLIWTSGGLSYNEQFF.